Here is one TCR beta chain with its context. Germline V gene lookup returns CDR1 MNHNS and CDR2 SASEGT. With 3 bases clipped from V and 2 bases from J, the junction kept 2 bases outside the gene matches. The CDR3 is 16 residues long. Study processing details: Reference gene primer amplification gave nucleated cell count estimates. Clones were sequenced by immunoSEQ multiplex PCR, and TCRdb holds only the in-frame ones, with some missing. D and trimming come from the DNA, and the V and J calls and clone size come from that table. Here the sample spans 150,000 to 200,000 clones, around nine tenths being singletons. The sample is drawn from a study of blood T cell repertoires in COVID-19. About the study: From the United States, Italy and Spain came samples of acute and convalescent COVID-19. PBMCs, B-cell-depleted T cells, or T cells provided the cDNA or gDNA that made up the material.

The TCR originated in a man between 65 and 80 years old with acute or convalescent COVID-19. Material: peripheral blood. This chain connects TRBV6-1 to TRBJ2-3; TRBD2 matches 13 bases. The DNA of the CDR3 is TGTGCCAGCAGTGACGGACTAGCGGGGGCCACAGATACGCAGTATTTT. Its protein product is CASSDGLAGATDTQYF.